A selection of T cell receptor beta chains follows, all from one sample in a study of cytomegalovirus exposure and HLA in healthy donors. TCRdb's copy holds only in-frame clones and misses some; the assay was immunoSEQ multiplex PCR. This repertoire shows approximately 120,000 clones, 81% found once; its top ten account for under 2.5%. Sequencing input: PBMCs. Receptors were obtained from a woman aged 30 to 39 in good health and CMV-seronegative. The CDR3 runs from the conserved cysteine through the conserved F or W. The order of the fields is CDR3 DNA, CDR3 protein, CDR3 length, D gene, clone size, J gene, V gene. D genes are given only for firm matches. Part of the rows lack a size; the others show once, few, many or a class for expanded clones.

TGTGCCAGCAGTGGCTCCCGAAGAGGGATTCAGTACTTC,CASSGSRRGIQYF,13,.,few,TRBJ2-4,TRBV2
TGTGCCAGCAGTTTATTGGGACTAGCCCGGCGCACAGATACGCAGTATTTT,CASSLLGLARRTDTQYF,17,TRBD2,once,TRBJ2-3,TRBV28
TGTGCCAGCAGCGTTGGGACAGGGGCCGCAGATACGCAGTATTTT,CASSVGTGAADTQYF,15,TRBD1,.,TRBJ2-3,TRBV9
TGTGCCAGCAGCCCCGTGGGGGGGACGGATGAAGCTTTCTTT,CASSPVGGTDEAFF,14,.,once,TRBJ1-1,TRBV7-7
TGTGCCAGCAGCGGGCCGCCTAGCGGGACACGAGAAGAGCAGTACTTC,CASSGPPSGTREEQYF,16,TRBD2,.,TRBJ2-7,TRBV5-4
TGTGCCAGTAACCCCAGGGGCGCGGACTATGGCTACACCTTC,CASNPRGADYGYTF,14,.,.,TRBJ1-2,TRBV19
TGTGCCAGCAGCTCCCTCGGTTTGCGGCCCGACGGGGGTGAGCAGTTCTTC,CASSSLGLRPDGGEQFF,17,.,.,TRBJ2-1,TRBV7-2
TGTGCCAGCAGCACCCCCGAGCCCGTGGGAGTCCATATCACAGATACGCAGTATTTT,CASSTPEPVGVHITDTQYF,19,.,.,TRBJ2-3,TRBV7-9
TGTGCCAGCAGCCCCGAATATGAGGGGGCAAGCTACACCTTC,CASSPEYEGASYTF,14,TRBD1,.,TRBJ1-2,TRBV7-8
TGTGCCAGCAGCTTAACTCCGGGGGTGGCCAAAAACATTCAGTACTTC,CASSLTPGVAKNIQYF,16,.,.,TRBJ2-4,TRBV7-8
TGCGCCAGCAGCCCGGGACAGGGGGTCCCAGATACGCAGTATTTT,CASSPGQGVPDTQYF,15,TRBD1,.,TRBJ2-3,TRBV5-1
TGTGCCAGCAGTCGCTCGGGACAATCTATCTATGGCTACACCTTC,CASSRSGQSIYGYTF,15,.,.,TRBJ1-2,TRBV2
TGTGCCAGCAGTTGGGACAGGTCAGATACGCAGTATTTT,CASSWDRSDTQYF,13,TRBD1,.,TRBJ2-3,TRBV7-3
TGTGCCCAGGAGGGGAGGGCCGATGAGCAGTTCTTC,CAQEGRADEQFF,12,TRBD2,.,TRBJ2-1,TRBV30
TGTGCCAGCAGCTTAAATGTTCGTGAGGGTATAAGCGATGAGCAGTTCTTC,CASSLNVREGISDEQFF,17,.,few,TRBJ2-1,TRBV7-6
TGTGCCAGCAGTTGGAGGGGACAGTTAGACAATGAGCAGTTCTTC,CASSWRGQLDNEQFF,15,.,.,TRBJ2-1,TRBV28
TGTGCCAGCAGCGAGGGGCTAGCGGGAGGCACCTACGAGCAGTACTTC,CASSEGLAGGTYEQYF,16,TRBD2,once,TRBJ2-7,TRBV9
TGTGCCAGCAGTGACTTGGCCCAGCCCCAGCATTTT,CASSDLAQPQHF,12,.,.,TRBJ1-5,TRBV2
TGTGCCAGTACCCTCGGAGTCCGCAACACTCAGCCCCAGCATTTT,CASTLGVRNTQPQHF,15,.,once,TRBJ1-5,TRBV19
TGCGCCAGCTCCAGGGATCTAGCGGGAGGGGACACCGGGGAGCTGTTTTTT,CASSRDLAGGDTGELFF,17,TRBD2,once,TRBJ2-2,TRBV5-1
TGTGCCAGCAGATGGACTAGCGGGACCTACGAGCAGTACTTC,CASRWTSGTYEQYF,14,TRBD2,.,TRBJ2-7,TRBV6-1
TGTGCCAGCAGTTATAGCGGGACGTCGTTCGAGCAGTACTTC,CASSYSGTSFEQYF,14,TRBD2,.,TRBJ2-7,TRBV6-5
TGTGCCAGCAGCTTTTTCAGGGCTGAAGCTTTCTTT,CASSFFRAEAFF,12,.,.,TRBJ1-1,TRBV5-4
TGCGCCAGCAGCCCCTCCTGGACTAGCGGCGCCTACGAGCAGTACTTC,CASSPSWTSGAYEQYF,16,TRBD2,.,TRBJ2-7,TRBV5-1
TGTGCCAGCAGCACAGGGGGAGAGACCCAGTACTTC,CASSTGGETQYF,12,TRBD1,once,TRBJ2-5,TRBV14
TGTGCCACCAGCCCAAGGGGGACTAGCGGAAGGAACGAGCAGTACTTC,CATSPRGTSGRNEQYF,16,TRBD2,.,TRBJ2-7,TRBV5-6